The 3 T cell receptor beta chains in this list originate from one sample, sequenced in a study of blood T cells in healthy people across ages. The authors ran a second PCR of about 6 to 11 cycles using a sample-barcoded 5' primer and a J-beta primer mix. TCRdb re-analysed the 5' RACE reads in MiXCR, keeping a single row per CDR3 protein. The data contain approximately 800,000 distinct CDR3 sequences, roughly 24% of them seen just once; the ten biggest clones take up less than 3.5%. These data also featured in a second study, about T cells of mothers and their children.

The sample taken for sequencing was blood. The receptor set was obtained from a boy between 10 and 17 years old in good health.

The sample holds a few counts of this clonotype. J is TRBJ2-4 and V is TRBV7-3; tentative D call: TRBD2 (7 bases). Germline loops: CDR1 SGHTA, CDR2 FQGTGA. This CDR3 is 13 amino acids long. The V gene lost 3 bases and the J gene lost 7 bases, with 10 bases spanning the gap. The CDR3 DNA reads as TGTGCCAGCAGCTTGAAGGGGGGGAACATTCAGTACTTC. Residues: CASSLKGGNIQYF.

This clonotype has only a few counts. The rearrangement uses TRBV12-3 or TRBV12-4 and TRBJ2-1; no definite D call. The CDR3 is 12 amino acids. V dropped 5 bases and J dropped 9 bases, with 11 bases sitting between them. The CDR3 nucleotides are TGTGCCAGCAGTCCGCAACGGCGTGAGCAGTTCTTC. Its protein is CASSPQRREQFF.

This clonotype was seen only a few times. The rearrangement uses TRBV12-3 or TRBV12-4 and TRBJ2-6; no clear D. Trimming stripped 8 bases from V and 2 bases from J, with 16 bases between. The CDR3 is made up of 16 amino acids. The CDR3 sequence is CASLIDSQTGANVLTF. The CDR3 DNA sequence: TGTGCCAGCCTTATAGATTCACAAACTGGGGCCAACGTCCTGACTTTC.